These 8 T cell receptor beta chains share one sample of origin, sequenced in a study of blood T cell repertoires in COVID-19. Assay: immunoSEQ multiplex PCR; the TCRdb copy retains only in-frame clones and omits some. This table holds over 70,000 clones, about 85% found once. The sample comprised peripheral blood. These TCRs come from a man in his sixties with COVID-19, enrolled during active disease.

The V gene is TRBV19, the J gene TRBJ2-1; D is uncertain. The V gene lost 6 bases and the J gene lost 8 bases, with 17 bases spanning the gap. Looked up from germline, CDR1 is LNHDA and CDR2 is SQIVND (reference sequence). This CDR3 contains 14 residues. The CDR3 DNA sequence: TGTGCCAGTAGCTCCGCCAGCGTGAAGGATGAGCAGTTCTTC. Translated: CASSSASVKDEQFF.

J is TRBJ1-2 and V is TRBV15; 9 bases fit TRBD1. V lost 0 bases, J lost 8 bases, and 7 bases stayed unmatched. CDR1 and CDR2 (germline): LNHNV, YYDKDF (reference sequence). The CDR3 length is 15 residues. The CDR3 is CATSRDPGTGNGYTF. Written as DNA, the CDR3 is TGTGCCACCAGCAGAGATCCCGGGACAGGGAACGGCTACACCTTC.

The rearrangement uses TRBV18 and TRBJ1-5, with TRBD1 matching 9 bases. Germline V lookup: CDR1 KGHSH, CDR2 LQKENI. V gave up 0 bases and J gave up 7 bases; unmatched junction bases: 7. The length of the CDR3 is 16 residues. The DNA of the CDR3 is TGTGCCAGCTCACCACCGGAGACAGGGGGTGGACAGCCCCAGCATTTT. It is translated as CASSPPETGGGQPQHF.

Notes on this clone: The junction departs from the called germline gene at one end, perhaps through a read error. The chain is built from TRBV3-1 (or the pseudogene TRBV3-2) and TRBJ1-1; perhaps TRBD1 as D (5 bases). The CDR3 spans 11 residues. The germline CDR1 and CDR2 sequences are LGHDT and YNNKEL (reference sequence). This CDR3 is CASSQDGTGSF. DNA of the CDR3: TGTGCCAGCAGCCAAGATGGTACAGGTTCCTTT.

V usage is TRBV12-3 or TRBV12-4 and J usage is TRBJ1-5; 8 bases match TRBD1. The CDR3 is 13 amino acids. The trim removed 6 bases at V and 6 bases at J, leaving 4 bases unmatched. The CDR3 nucleotides read TGTGCCAGCAGCCCGGACAGGGTTCAGCCCCAGCATTTT. It encodes CASSPDRVQPQHF.

The rearrangement links TRBV19 to TRBJ2-1, with 7 positions matching TRBD2. The germline V gene encodes CDR1 LNHDA and CDR2 SQIVND (reference sequence). V shed 6 bases and J 10 bases; nucleotides not matched to a gene: 15. The CDR3 covers 15 residues. The CDR3 is CASRISGLSYREQFF. The CDR3 coding sequence is TGTGCCAGTAGAATTAGCGGGCTATCCTACAGGGAGCAGTTCTTC.

V is TRBV6-5 and J is TRBJ2-7; D remains ambiguous. The CDR3 totals 13 residues. V lost 7 bases and J lost 0, with 10 bases in between. In germline, CDR1 is MNHEY, CDR2 SVGAGI. The CDR3: CASTMSSSYEQYF. DNA for the CDR3: TGTGCCAGCACCATGTCATCCTCCTACGAGCAGTACTTC.

V gene TRBV20-1 combines with J gene TRBJ1-1; no definite D call. V was trimmed by 3 bases and J by 4 bases, leaving 12 bases between them. Germline V gene lookup returns CDR1 DFQATT and CDR2 SNEGSKA (reference sequence). The CDR3 consists of 13 residues. The CDR3: CSASGYEGTEAFF. The CDR3 DNA follows: TGCAGTGCTAGTGGGTATGAGGGCACTGAAGCTTTCTTT.